The 9 T cell receptor beta chains below were found in one sample sequenced in a study of T-cell reconstitution after alpha-beta-depleted transplantation in children. As it was prepared, the TCRbeta library received unique molecular identifiers. TCRdb reprocessed the PCR reads via MiXCR and lists one record per CDR3 protein. The sample lists approximately 400,000 distinct CDR3 sequences, 9.5% to 13% seen once, with nearly 5.5% in the top ten. This material consisted of PBMCs from the stem cell graft donor, taken from the stem cell graft. The receptors originated from a human donor who donated a stem cell graft to a child with acute myeloid leukemia.

CDR3: CASSQDGGERETQYF. The CDR3 DNA sequence: TGTGCCAGCAGCCAAGACGGCGGGGAACGAGAGACCCAGTACTTC. The chain recombines TRBV3-1 with TRBJ2-5; perhaps TRBD2 as D (6 bases). The CDR3 is 15 amino acids. Germline CDR1 is LGHDT and CDR2 is YNNKEL (reference sequence). Deletions cut 0 bases from V and 4 bases from J, with 12 bases between.

This clonotype was picked up a small number of times. The chain links TRBV29-1 to TRBJ2-3; 8 nucleotides line up with TRBD2. J gave up 0 bases and V 1 base, and 9 bases lay outside the gene matches. Per the germline V gene, CDR1 is SQVTM and CDR2 is ANQGSEA. The CDR3 length is 17 residues. The CDR3 spells CSVEVGRRGASTDTQYF. The DNA of the CDR3 is TGCAGCGTTGAAGTAGGGCGGCGGGGGGCTAGCACAGATACGCAGTATTTT.

This chain connects TRBV24-1 to TRBJ2-1; D remains ambiguous. The CDR3 runs to 13 residues. The V gene's germline CDR1 is KGHDR and CDR2 SFDVKD. The V end was cut by 4 bases, the J end by 4 bases, with 7 bases between. This CDR3 is CATSESGYNEQFF. CDR3 nucleotides: TGTGCCACCAGTGAGTCGGGTTACAATGAGCAGTTCTTC.

This clonotype came up a few times. This chain connects TRBV29-1 to TRBJ2-3; 8 bases are shared with TRBD1. The CDR3 covers 12 residues. Germline V CDR1 and CDR2: SQVTM, ANQGSEA. The trim removed 3 bases at V and 6 bases at J, leaving 2 bases unmatched. The CDR3 loop reads CSVDGDRDTQYF. CDR3 in DNA: TGCAGCGTTGATGGGGACAGGGATACGCAGTATTTT.

The V call is TRBV27, the J call TRBJ2-3, with D perhaps matching TRBD1 (5 bases). The V and J ends lost 2 bases and 4 bases respectively, with 13 bases between them. Per the germline V gene, CDR1 is MNHEY and CDR2 is SMNVEV (reference sequence). This CDR3 is built from 15 residues. The CDR3 coding sequence is TGTGCCAGCAGTTTAACAGGTCTCAGCGCAGATACGCAGTATTTT. It yields the protein CASSLTGLSADTQYF.

This chain uses TRBV3-1 with TRBJ1-1, with D possibly matching TRBD1 (6 bases). Trimming removed 5 bases from V and 5 bases from J, with 15 bases in between. Germline V lookup: CDR1 LGHDT, CDR2 YNNKEL (reference sequence). CDR3 length: 14 residues. The CDR3 DNA follows: TGTGCCAGCAGCAAGAACAGGGTAGGGACTGAAGCTTTCTTT. As protein: CASSKNRVGTEAFF.

The rearrangement uses TRBV6-5 and TRBJ2-3; 8 bases agree with TRBD2. With 2 bases clipped from V and 3 bases from J, the junction kept 7 bases outside the gene matches. The CDR3 consists of 16 residues. Germline CDR1 reads MNHEY; CDR2 reads SVGAGI. CDR3 in DNA: TGTGCCAGCAGTTACCAGCACGGGGGGGTGACAGATACGCAGTATTTT. Encoded protein: CASSYQHGGVTDTQYF.

The rearrangement joins TRBV29-1 to TRBJ2-6; D is unresolved. The CDR3 loop spans 14 amino acids. With 6 bases removed from V and 0 bases from J, the gap between germline ends came to 9 bases. Germline assignment: CDR1 SQVTM and CDR2 ANQGSEA. CDR3 in amino acids: CSVELSSGANVLTF. In DNA form, the CDR3 reads TGCAGCGTGGAGCTGAGCTCTGGGGCCAACGTCCTGACTTTC.

This chain joins TRBV12-3 or TRBV12-4 and TRBJ1-1; D gene ambiguous. This CDR3 is 13 amino acids long. Trimming shortened V by 8 bases and J by 1 base, and 11 bases separated the two germline ends. The CDR3 bases are TGTGCCAGCTCTTCTGTAGCGAACACTGAAGCTTTCTTT. Translating it yields CASSSVANTEAFF.